The subject of this entry is one T cell receptor (beta chain). Profiling relied on immunoSEQ multiplex PCR, and the TCRdb table lists in-frame clones only, not all of them. The table lists roughly 280,000 clones, about 91% of them singletons. The data belong to a study of blood T cell repertoires in COVID-19. Per germline, CDR1 MNHEY and CDR2 SMNVEV (reference sequence). V was clipped by 2 bases and J by 4 bases, with 9 bases between them. This CDR3 has 15 residues. The sequence was obtained from a man aged 35 to 55 who had been exposed to COVID-19. Sequencing was performed on PBMCs or T cells enriched from blood (not recorded which). The V and J genes are TRBV27 and TRBJ1-6; TRBD1 might be the D (6 bases). CDR3 bases: TGTGCCAGCAGTTTAGGGACAAGGTATAATTCACCCCTCCACTTT. This encodes CASSLGTRYNSPLHF.